These 15 T cell receptor beta chains came from one sample sequenced in a study of graft-versus-host responses after intestinal transplantation. Their recognized antigens are unknown. Assay used: immunoSEQ multiplex PCR; TCRdb lists only in-frame clones, some missing. The sample shows tens of thousands of clones, about 94% of them seen only once. Sequences were derived from unstimulated CD8+ T cells sorted from spleen or lymph node cells, sampled before intestinal transplant. The receptors were gathered from a human donor who received an intestinal transplant.

This chain links TRBV7-2 with TRBJ2-1; perhaps TRBD2 as D (5 bases). From germline, CDR1 is SGHTA and CDR2 FQGNSA. CDR3 length: 14 amino acids. V lost 5 bases, J lost 10 bases, and 18 bases lay in between. CDR3 DNA sequence: TGTGCCAGCAGCCACCCCTACCTAGCACCAGAGCAGTTCTTC. It specifies CASSHPYLAPEQFF.

This clone occurred once. The chain links TRBV27 to TRBJ2-5; D gene ambiguous. Gene TRBJ2-7 matches the end of the DNA better, so the J call may be wrong. The CDR3 contains 13 residues. Germline loops: CDR1 MNHEY, CDR2 SMNVEV (reference sequence). CDR3: CASSLNRAYEQYF. The CDR3 DNA reads as TGTGCCAGCAGTTTGAACAGAGCCTACGAGCAGTACTTC.

This clone was seen a single time. The V and J genes are TRBV7-2 and TRBJ2-3, with 7 bases lining up with TRBD2. Trimming at V came to 4 bases and at J to 4 bases, leaving 8 bases not matched to a gene. CDR1 is SGHTA, CDR2 FQGNSA, per germline. This CDR3 contains 15 residues. CDR3 amino acids: CASSWQAGPPDTQYF. The CDR3 DNA reads TGTGCCAGCAGCTGGCAAGCGGGACCCCCAGATACGCAGTATTTT.

The rearrangement links TRBV7-6 to TRBJ2-1; the D gene is possibly TRBD1 (5 bases). The CDR3 spans 13 residues. The germline V and J ends were trimmed by 5 bases and 3 bases, with 8 bases remaining between them. Germline V gene lookup returns CDR1 SGHVS and CDR2 FNYEAQ. This CDR3 is CASSTGVYNEQFF. As DNA, the CDR3 is TGTGCCAGCAGCACAGGTGTCTACAATGAGCAGTTCTTC.

The chain couples TRBV5-4 to TRBJ2-7; TRBD1 might be the D (6 bases). The CDR3 spans 14 residues. Germline V gene data show CDR1 as SGHNT and CDR2 as YYREEE (reference sequence). Trimming took 3 bases from V and 0 from J, leaving 10 bases between them. The CDR3 loop is CASSSRTDSYEQYF. CDR3 sequence (DNA): TGTGCCAGCAGCTCGAGGACAGACTCCTACGAGCAGTACTTC. Supplemented by reference TRBV5-4 and TRBJ2-7, the full variable domain reads ETGVTQSPTHLIKTRGQQVTLRCSSQSGHNTVSWYQQALGQGPQFIFQYYREEENGRGNFPPRFSGLQFPNYSSELNVNALELDDSALYLCASSSRTDSYEQYFGPGTRLTVT.

For this clone: One end of the junction does not line up with germline, which may come from a read error. Other DNA sequences in the sample encode the same CDR3. The chain has TRBV18 and TRBJ2-5; D gene unclear. Germline CDR1 reads KGHSH; CDR2 reads LQKENI. CDR3 size: 13 residues. CDR3 coding DNA: TGTGCCAGCTCGCCACGCCATAGGGAGACCCAGTACTTC. It yields the protein CASSPRHRETQYF.

This chain uses TRBV4-2 with TRBJ2-7; D possibly corresponds to TRBD1 (6 bases). Germline V lookup: CDR1 LGHNA, CDR2 YNFKEQ. V lost 7 bases and J lost 5, with 27 bases in between. The CDR3 covers 17 residues. The DNA of the CDR3 is TGTGCCAGCACCTCAAGTGCCCTAAACAGGGAGATCGACGAGCAGTACTTC. Its translation: CASTSSALNREIDEQYF.

J is TRBJ2-6 and V is TRBV5-1, with unresolved D. Germline-derived CDR1 and CDR2 are SGHRS and YFSETQ. The CDR3 covers 13 residues. V was shortened by 4 bases and J by 4 bases, with 6 bases between the two germline ends. Written as DNA, the CDR3 is TGCGCCAGCAGCCCTGAGGGGGCCAACGTCCTGACTTTC. It translates to CASSPEGANVLTF.

The rearrangement links TRBV7-6 to TRBJ2-7; D remains ambiguous. Germline V CDR1 and CDR2: SGHVS, FNYEAQ. V was shortened by 3 bases and J by 1 base, with 10 bases between the two germline ends. CDR3 length: 14 residues. The CDR3 bases are TGTGCCAGCAGCTTTGGCGGCCGGTCCTACGAGCAGTACTTC. This encodes CASSFGGRSYEQYF. The full variable domain, with the rest looked up from reference TRBV7-6 and TRBJ2-7, is GAGVSQSPRYKVTKRGQDVALRCDPISGHVSLYWYRQALGQGPEFLTYFNYEAQQDKSGLPNDRFSAERPEGSISTLTIQRTEQRDSAMYRCASSFGGRSYEQYFGPGTRLTVT.

With respect to this clone: The junction shows a germline mismatch at one end, possibly a read error. The V gene is TRBV5-5, the J gene TRBJ1-1; D ambiguous. The CDR3 runs to 13 residues. The V gene's germline CDR1 is SGHKS and CDR2 YYEKEE (reference sequence). As DNA, the CDR3 is TGTGCCAGCAGCTTGGGGGAGAACGCTGAAGCTTTCTTT. The encoded protein is CASSLGENAEAFF.

The chain links TRBV7-8 to TRBJ1-1; TRBD1 agrees at 10 bases. V lost 3 bases and J lost 5; bases outside the gene matches: 0. There are 13 residues in the CDR3. Germline-derived CDR1 and CDR2 are SGHVS and FQNEAQ. This chain's CDR3 is CASSLGQGTEAFF. CDR3 bases: TGTGCCAGCAGCTTGGGACAGGGGACTGAAGCTTTCTTT.

This chain connects TRBV10-3 to TRBJ1-2; 9 bases line up with TRBD1. Germline loops: CDR1 ENHRY, CDR2 SYGVKD. CDR3 size: 14 residues. V was pared by 4 bases and J by 5 bases, with 5 bases of the junction left unmatched. CDR3 loop: CAISGSDRGYGYTF. The CDR3 DNA reads TGTGCCATCAGTGGTTCGGACAGGGGTTATGGCTACACCTTC.

V gene TRBV7-6 combines with J gene TRBJ2-7, with 12 bases lining up with TRBD2. The V segment lost 5 bases and the J segment 1 base; nucleotides outside the gene matches: 6. The CDR3 spans 16 residues. The germline V gene has CDR1 SGHVS and CDR2 FNYEAQ. For the CDR3, the DNA is TGTGCCAGCAGCACGCCGGGACTAGCGGGTTCCTACGAGCAGTACTTC. Amino acid sequence: CASSTPGLAGSYEQYF.

This rearrangement joins TRBV2 to TRBJ2-7, with 9 bases matching TRBD2. The CDR3 is made up of 19 amino acids. V lost 5 bases to trimming and J lost 4 bases; unmatched junction nucleotides: 21. In germline, CDR1 is SNHLY, CDR2 FYNNEI. DNA for the CDR3: TGTGCCAGCAGTCCTGGACTATTAGCGGGAGAAGTTCGGAAATACGAGCAGTACTTC. This translates into CASSPGLLAGEVRKYEQYF. The full variable domain, in which reference TRBV2 and TRBJ2-7 provide the parts outside the CDR3, is EPEVTQTPSHQVTQMGQEVILRCVPISNHLYFYWYRQILGQKVEFLVSFYNNEISEKSEIFDDQFSVERPDGSNFTLKIRSTKLEDSAMYFCASSPGLLAGEVRKYEQYFGPGTRLTVT.

The V gene is TRBV5-1, the J gene TRBJ1-1; 10 bases agree with TRBD1. Germline CDR1 reads SGHRS; CDR2 reads YFSETQ. The CDR3 loop spans 14 amino acids. The J segment lost 1 base and the V segment lost 4 bases, leaving 1 base of the junction unmatched. CDR3 sequence: CASSGDRGNTEAFF. DNA for the CDR3: TGCGCCAGCAGCGGGGACAGGGGGAACACTGAAGCTTTCTTT.